The clone carrying this T cell receptor beta chain was seen many times. What it recognizes is unknown. Together with a sample-barcoded 5' primer, a J-beta primer mix was included in a second PCR lasting roughly 7 to 11 cycles. TCRdb used MiXCR to reprocess the 5' RACE reads, holding one entry per CDR3 protein. The sample contains about 1.7 million distinct CDR3 sequences, approximately 28% of which appear only once. CDR1 and CDR2 (germline): SEHNR, FQNEAQ (reference sequence). The CDR3 spans 13 residues. V lost 3 bases, J lost 0 bases, and 6 bases lay in between. This entry is derived from a study of blood T cells in healthy people across ages. General study points: Per-million-T-cell TCR beta diversity fell roughly linearly with age. The study regarded diversity estimates from one million T cells as underestimates.

The sequence was obtained from a woman in her 30s in good health. The chain links TRBV7-9 to TRBJ2-7; D ambiguous. Sequenced material: blood. CDR3 nucleotides: TGTGCCAGCAGCTTTCAGTTCTCCTACGAGCAGTACTTC. It encodes CASSFQFSYEQYF.